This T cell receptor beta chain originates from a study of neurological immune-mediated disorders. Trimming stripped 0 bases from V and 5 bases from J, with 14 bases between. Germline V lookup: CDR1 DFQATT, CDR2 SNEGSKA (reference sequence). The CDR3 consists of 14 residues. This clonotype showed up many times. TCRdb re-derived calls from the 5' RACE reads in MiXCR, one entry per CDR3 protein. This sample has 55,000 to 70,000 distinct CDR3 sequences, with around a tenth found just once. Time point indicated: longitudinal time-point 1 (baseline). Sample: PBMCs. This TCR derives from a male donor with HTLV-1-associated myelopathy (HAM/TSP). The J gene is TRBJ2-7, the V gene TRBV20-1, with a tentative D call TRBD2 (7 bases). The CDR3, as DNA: TGCAGTGCTAGAGATCCGGGGGGCCCCGACGAGCAGTACTTC. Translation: CSARDPGGPDEQYF.